Listed here are 3 T cell receptor beta chains from one sample, sequenced in a study of regulatory T cells in long-lasting Graves disease (dated by TCRdb to the early 2020s). Libraries were prepared through multiplex PCR. For sequencing, an Illumina HiSeq 4000 was employed. To build TCR beta libraries, CDR3 regions were amplified by Arm-PCR using iRepertoire HTBI primers. TCRdb trimmed the raw reads at Q25, called clones with MiXCR and kept productive beta chains. Each record represents a unique CDR3 protein, reported with the most common genes and DNA among its rows. This sample comprises 500,000 to 700,000 distinct CDR3 sequences, approximately 31% of them detected only once. The top ten clones comprise about two fifths of the sample. What the time point label conveys for this sample: persistent/refractory GD, antithyroid drugs over 5 years with positive TRAb. RNA was extracted from PBMCs in TRIzol for both TCR sequencing and RNA sequencing.

The sequenced sample was peripheral blood mononuclear cells (PBMCs), obtained when the disease was refractory, from a patient treated with antithyroid drugs. The receptor source for this set is a female donor with Graves disease.

This chain joins TRBV27 and TRBJ2-5, with TRBD2 matching over 7 bases. The CDR3 is 14 residues long. Unmatched junction bases numbered 11, after V lost 9 bases and J lost 4 bases. Germline CDR1 MNHEY, CDR2 SMNVEV (reference sequence). This chain's CDR3 is CASGPLASSETQYF. The CDR3 nucleotides read TGTGCCAGTGGACCACTAGCGAGTTCAGAGACCCAGTACTTC.

The sample holds a few counts of this clonotype. The V call is TRBV27, the J call TRBJ1-4, with 8 positions matching TRBD1. The V gene's germline CDR1 is MNHEY and CDR2 SMNVEV (reference sequence). The J segment lost 3 bases and the V segment lost 6 bases, leaving 6 bases of the junction unmatched. The CDR3 extends over 15 amino acids. In DNA form, the CDR3 reads TGTGCCAGCAGCCGACAGGGGCCCCCTAATGAAAAACTGTTTTTT. It yields the protein CASSRQGPPNEKLFF.

The chain recombines TRBV13 with TRBJ1-4; D perhaps matches TRBD1 (6 bases). This CDR3 is 14 amino acids long. V shed 8 bases and J shed 7 bases, with 17 bases lying between them. Germline V lookup: CDR1 PRHDT, CDR2 FYEKMQ (reference sequence). CDR3 region: CASSRGGAGEKLFF. As DNA, the CDR3 is TGTGCCAGCTCCCGCGGGGGGGCAGGTGAAAAACTGTTTTTT. The variable domain in full, with the rest retrieved from reference TRBV13 and TRBJ1-4, is AAGVIQSPRHLIKEKRETATLKCYPIPRHDTVYWYQQGPGQDPQFLISFYEKMQSDKGSIPDRFSAQQFSDYHSELNMSSLELGDSALYFCASSRGGAGEKLFFGSGTQLSVL.